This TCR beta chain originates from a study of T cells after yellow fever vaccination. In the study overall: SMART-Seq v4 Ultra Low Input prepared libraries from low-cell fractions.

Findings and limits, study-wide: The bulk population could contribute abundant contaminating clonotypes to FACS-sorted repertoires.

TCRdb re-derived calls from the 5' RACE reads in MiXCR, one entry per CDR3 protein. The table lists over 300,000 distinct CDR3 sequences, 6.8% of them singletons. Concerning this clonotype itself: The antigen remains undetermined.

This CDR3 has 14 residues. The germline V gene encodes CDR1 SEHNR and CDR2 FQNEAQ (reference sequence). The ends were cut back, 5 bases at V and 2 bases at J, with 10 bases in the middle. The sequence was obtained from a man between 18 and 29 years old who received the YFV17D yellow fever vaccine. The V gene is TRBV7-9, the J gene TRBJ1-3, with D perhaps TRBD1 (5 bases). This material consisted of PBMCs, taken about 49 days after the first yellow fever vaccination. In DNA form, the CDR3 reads TGTGCCAGCAGCACGACAGTAACTGGAAACACCATATATTTT. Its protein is CASSTTVTGNTIYF.